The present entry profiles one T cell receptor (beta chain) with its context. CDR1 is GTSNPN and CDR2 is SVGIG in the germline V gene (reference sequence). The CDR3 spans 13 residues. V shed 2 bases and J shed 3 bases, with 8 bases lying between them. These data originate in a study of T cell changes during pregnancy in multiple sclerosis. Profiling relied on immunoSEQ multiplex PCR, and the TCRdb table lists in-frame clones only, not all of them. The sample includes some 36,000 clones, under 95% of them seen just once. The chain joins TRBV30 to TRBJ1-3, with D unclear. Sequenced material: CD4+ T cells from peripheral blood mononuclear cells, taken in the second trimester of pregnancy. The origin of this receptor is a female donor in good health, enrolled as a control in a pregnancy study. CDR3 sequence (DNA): TGTGCCTGGAGTCCGAATAGTGGAAACACCATATATTTT. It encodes CAWSPNSGNTIYF. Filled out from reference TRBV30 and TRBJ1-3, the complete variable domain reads SQTIHQWPATLVQPVGSPLSLECTVEGTSNPNLYWYRQAAGRGLQLLFYSVGIGQISSEVPQNLSASRPQDRQFILSSKKLLLSDSGFYLCAWSPNSGNTIYFGEGSWLTVV.